This TCR beta chain was identified in a study of T-cell reconstitution after alpha-beta-depleted transplantation in children. Trimming stripped 5 bases from V and 5 bases from J, with 10 bases between. In germline, CDR1 is SGHTA, CDR2 FQGTGA. The CDR3 totals 12 residues. Preparing the TCRbeta library involved the use of unique molecular identifiers. TCRdb re-called the PCR reads through MiXCR, storing one row per CDR3 protein. The profile shows around 400,000 distinct CDR3 sequences, about a tenth of them singletons. The sample here was PBMCs from the stem cell graft donor, taken from the stem cell graft. The chain recombines TRBV7-3 with TRBJ2-7, with D maybe TRBD1 (5 bases). This sequence originates from a human donor who donated a stem cell graft to a child with acute myeloid leukemia. CDR3 region: CASSAQGDEQYF. The CDR3 DNA follows: TGTGCCAGCAGCGCTCAGGGTGACGAGCAGTACTTC.